This T cell receptor (beta chain) was found in a study of T cell repertoires in cytomegalovirus infection. Study-wide context: An indication of both CMV infection and matching HLA type came from public TCR beta signatures.

With regard to this clonotype: The antigen is unknown.

General observations from the study: The response measured ex vivo was dominated by TCR beta clonotypes (HLA-C-restricted and CMV-specific). Adding up the frequency of public TCR beta families identified people who carried CMV plus the relevant HLA.

The CDR3 runs to 14 residues. V was clipped by 5 bases and J by 8 bases, with 18 bases between them. TCRdb used MiXCR to reprocess the reads, holding one entry per CDR3 protein. The sample has fewer than 350,000 distinct CDR3 sequences, 25% to 30% seen once. The material was cultured PBMCs, obtained from culture after CMV antigen stimulation. This rearrangement joins TRBV12-3 or TRBV12-4 to TRBJ1-2; D is unresolved. This sequence originates from a human donor in good health (CMV status not recorded). Some clones in this sample may be carry-over from other donors' samples. The CDR3 DNA sequence: TGTGCCAGCAGTGCCGGGTTCCAGGCAGGCGGCTACACCTTC. This codes for CASSAGFQAGGYTF.